These T cell receptor beta chains were read from a single sample in a study of T cell changes during pregnancy in multiple sclerosis. The protocol was immunoSEQ multiplex PCR, while the TCRdb copy is restricted to in-frame clones and leaves out a portion. The data contain roughly 51,000 clones, approximately 94% of them singletons. The source material was CD8+ T cells from peripheral blood mononuclear cells, sampled before pregnancy. Receptor source: a female donor with multiple sclerosis, enrolled in a pregnancy study. CDR3s include the opening cysteine and the closing phenylalanine or tryptophan. D genes are given only for firm matches. Expanded clones are given a class, and other clones once, few, many or no size at all.

d_gene	j_gene	v_gene	abundance	CDR3aa	CDR3nt
TRBD2	TRBJ2-1	TRBV19	once	CAASGRARFLFF	TGTGCGGCAAGCGGGAGGGCCCGGTTTTTGTTCTTC
-	TRBJ1-1	TRBV6-1	-	CASSGEYTEAFF	TGTGCCAGCAGTGGGGAGTACACTGAAGCTTTCTTT
TRBD1	TRBJ1-1	TRBV6-1	-	CASSEVQGARDTEAFF	TGTGCCAGCAGTGAAGTTCAGGGGGCGAGGGATACTGAAGCTTTCTTT
-	TRBJ2-7	TRBV19	-	CASSILGGGEQYF	TGTGCCAGTAGTATACTGGGAGGGGGTGAGCAGTACTTC
TRBD1	TRBJ2-5	TRBV9	-	CASSVEGTGRETQYF	TGTGCCAGCAGCGTAGAAGGGACAGGGAGGGAGACCCAGTACTTC
TRBD2	TRBJ2-1	TRBV4-3	-	CASSRGLATTSSYNEQFF	TGCGCCAGCAGCAGGGGACTAGCGACTACTAGCTCCTACAATGAGCAGTTCTTC
TRBD2	TRBJ2-7	TRBV19	-	CASSAGTSGTYEQYF	TGTGCCAGTAGTGCAGGGACTAGCGGGACCTACGAGCAGTACTTC
TRBD2	TRBJ2-1	TRBV9	-	CASSGSGVPHNEQFF	TGTGCCAGCAGCGGTAGCGGGGTACCACACAATGAGCAGTTCTTC
TRBD2	TRBJ2-2	TRBV27	-	CASSLSRGRANAGELFF	TGTGCCAGCAGTTTATCCCGCGGGAGGGCCAACGCCGGGGAGCTGTTTTTT
TRBD2	TRBJ2-1	TRBV15	-	CATSGTSGAYNEQFF	TGTGCCACCAGCGGAACTAGCGGGGCCTACAATGAGCAGTTCTTC
TRBD1	TRBJ1-5	TRBV19	medium-sized	CASSTGTGLGQPQHF	TGTGCCAGTAGTACCGGGACAGGGCTCGGTCAGCCCCAGCATTTT
TRBD1	TRBJ2-6	TRBV28	-	CASTEGAVSGANVLTF	TGTGCCAGCACTGAGGGGGCGGTCTCTGGGGCCAACGTCCTGACTTTC
TRBD1	TRBJ2-7	TRBV11-2	-	CASSFDPGQVVYEQYF	TGTGCCAGCAGCTTTGATCCGGGACAGGTGGTCTACGAGCAGTACTTC
TRBD2	TRBJ2-1	TRBV2	-	CASSDGGRESSYNEQFF	TGTGCCAGCAGTGACGGCGGGCGGGAGAGCTCCTACAATGAGCAGTTCTTC
TRBD1	TRBJ2-7	TRBV7-9	-	CASSPRTGTYEQYF	TGTGCCAGCAGCCCTAGGACAGGGACATACGAGCAGTACTTC
-	TRBJ1-2	TRBV7-9	-	CASSSGHPPNYGYTF	TGTGCCAGCAGCTCAGGACATCCCCCTAACTATGGCTACACCTTC
-	TRBJ2-1	TRBV27	-	CASRTAGSSYNEQFF	TGTGCCAGCAGGACTGCGGGGAGCTCCTACAATGAGCAGTTCTTC
-	TRBJ2-7	TRBV9	-	CASSVGDEAGGQYF	TGTGCCAGCAGCGTAGGGGACGAAGCCGGGGGGCAGTACTTC
TRBD1	TRBJ1-1	TRBV4-1	-	CASSERGTGGTEAFF	TGCGCCAGCAGCGAAAGGGGTACAGGGGGAACTGAAGCTTTCTTT
TRBD2	TRBJ2-3	TRBV6-5	once	CASRSGLATDTQYF	TGTGCCAGCAGGTCGGGACTAGCAACAGATACGCAGTATTTT
-	TRBJ2-1	TRBV4-1	-	CASSSGPSYNEQFF	TGCGCCAGCAGCTCTGGCCCGTCCTACAATGAGCAGTTCTTC
TRBD1	TRBJ2-7	TRBV6-5	-	CASSYQWDRGWYEQYF	TGTGCCAGCAGTTATCAGTGGGACAGGGGGTGGTACGAGCAGTACTTC
TRBD2	TRBJ2-7	TRBV15	-	CATSSSLAGPIFYEQYF	TGTGCCACCAGCAGCAGTCTAGCGGGACCAATTTTCTACGAGCAGTACTTC
TRBD2	TRBJ2-1	TRBV6-1	-	CASSEGPGTSGFDNEQFF	TGTGCCAGCAGCGAAGGTCCCGGGACTAGCGGGTTTGACAATGAGCAGTTCTTC
TRBD1	TRBJ2-5	TRBV6-6	-	CASSSRTGGEYETQYF	TGTGCCAGCAGTTCTCGGACAGGGGGCGAGTATGAGACCCAGTACTTC
TRBD1	TRBJ1-1	TRBV7-9	-	CASSPPTGALKAFF	TGTGCCAGCAGCCCCCCGACAGGGGCCCTCAAAGCTTTCTTT